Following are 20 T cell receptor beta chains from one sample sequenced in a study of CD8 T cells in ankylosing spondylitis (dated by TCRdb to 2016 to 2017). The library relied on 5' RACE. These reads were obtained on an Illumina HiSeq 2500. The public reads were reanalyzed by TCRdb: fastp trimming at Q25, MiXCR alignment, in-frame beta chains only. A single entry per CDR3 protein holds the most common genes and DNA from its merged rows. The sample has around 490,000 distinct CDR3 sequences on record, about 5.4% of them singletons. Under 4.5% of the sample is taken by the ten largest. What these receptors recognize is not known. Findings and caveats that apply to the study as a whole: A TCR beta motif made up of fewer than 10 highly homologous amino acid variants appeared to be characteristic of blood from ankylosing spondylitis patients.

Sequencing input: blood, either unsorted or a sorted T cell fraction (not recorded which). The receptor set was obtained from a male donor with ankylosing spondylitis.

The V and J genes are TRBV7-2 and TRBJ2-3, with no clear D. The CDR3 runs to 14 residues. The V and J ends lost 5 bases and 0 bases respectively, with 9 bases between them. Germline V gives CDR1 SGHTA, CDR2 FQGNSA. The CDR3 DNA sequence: TGTGCCAGCAGCACTCGACACAGCACAGATACGCAGTATTTT. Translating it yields CASSTRHSTDTQYF.

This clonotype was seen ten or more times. DNA for the CDR3: TGCGCCAGCAGCCCCGCCGGGACAGGGGCAGAAAAACTGTTTTTT. As protein: CASSPAGTGAEKLFF. The chain is built from TRBV5-1 and TRBJ1-4; 10 nucleotides match TRBD1. V was clipped by 4 bases and J by 8 bases; unmatched bases: 8. This CDR3 has 15 amino acids. The germline gives CDR1 SGHRS, CDR2 YFSETQ.

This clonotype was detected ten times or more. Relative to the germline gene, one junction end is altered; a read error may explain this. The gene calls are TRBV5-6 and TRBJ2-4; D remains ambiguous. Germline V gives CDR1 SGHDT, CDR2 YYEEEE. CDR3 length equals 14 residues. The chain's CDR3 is CASSDLGGKHIQYF. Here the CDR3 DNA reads TGTGCCAGCAGCGATTTGGGCGGCAAACACATTCAGTACTTC.

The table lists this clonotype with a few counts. CDR3: CASSSTGQGTEFF. The CDR3 region has the DNA TGTGCCAGCAGTTCTACAGGCCAGGGAACCGAGTTCTTC. V gene TRBV12-3 or TRBV12-4 combines with J gene TRBJ2-1; D might be TRBD1 (5 bases). Trimming took off 4 bases at V and 14 bases at J, with 18 bases between the two ends. The CDR3 loop spans 13 amino acids.

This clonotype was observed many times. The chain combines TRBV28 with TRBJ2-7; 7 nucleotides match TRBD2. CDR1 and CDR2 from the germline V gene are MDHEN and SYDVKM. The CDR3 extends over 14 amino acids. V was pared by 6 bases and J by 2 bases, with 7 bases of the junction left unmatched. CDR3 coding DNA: TGTGCCAGCAGACGATTCCGGGAGGCCTACGAGCAGTACTTC. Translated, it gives CASRRFREAYEQYF. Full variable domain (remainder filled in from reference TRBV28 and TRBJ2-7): DVKVTQSSRYLVKRTGEKVFLECVQDMDHENMFWYRQDPGLGLRLIYFSYDVKMKEKGDIPEGYSVSREKKERFSLILESASTNQTSMYLCASRRFREAYEQYFGPGTRLTVT.

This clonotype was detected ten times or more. The CDR3 is CASSVGGTVNSPLHF. In DNA, the CDR3 is TGTGCCAGCAGCGTAGGCGGGACGGTGAATTCACCCCTCCACTTT. This rearrangement joins TRBV9 to TRBJ1-6; a weak D match, TRBD1 (5 bases). Germline V gene data show CDR1 as SGDLS and CDR2 as YYNGEE. The ends were cut back, 0 bases at V and 7 bases at J, with 11 bases in the middle. The CDR3 length is 15 residues.

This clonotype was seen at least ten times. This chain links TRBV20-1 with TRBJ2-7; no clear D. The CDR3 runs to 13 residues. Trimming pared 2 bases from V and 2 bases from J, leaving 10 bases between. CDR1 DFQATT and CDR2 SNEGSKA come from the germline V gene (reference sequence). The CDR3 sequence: CSARPGATYEQYF. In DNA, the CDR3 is TGCAGTGCTAGACCGGGCGCTACCTACGAGCAGTACTTC.

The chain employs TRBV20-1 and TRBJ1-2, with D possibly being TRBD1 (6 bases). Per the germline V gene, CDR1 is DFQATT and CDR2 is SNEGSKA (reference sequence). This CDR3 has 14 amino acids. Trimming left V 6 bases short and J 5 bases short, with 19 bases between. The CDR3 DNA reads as TGCAGTGCCTTTTTCCTCACAGGGATTTATGGCTACACCTTC. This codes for CSAFFLTGIYGYTF.

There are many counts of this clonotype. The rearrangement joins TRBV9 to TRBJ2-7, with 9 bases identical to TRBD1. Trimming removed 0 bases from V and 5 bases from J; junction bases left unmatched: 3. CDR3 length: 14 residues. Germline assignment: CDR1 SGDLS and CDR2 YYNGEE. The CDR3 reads CASSVGDRVHEQYF. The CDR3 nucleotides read TGTGCCAGCAGCGTAGGGGACAGGGTCCACGAGCAGTACTTC.

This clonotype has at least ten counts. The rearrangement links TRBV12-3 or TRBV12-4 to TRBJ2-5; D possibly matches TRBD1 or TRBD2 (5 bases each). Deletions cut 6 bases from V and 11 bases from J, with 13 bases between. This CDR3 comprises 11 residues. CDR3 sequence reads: CASSFRDRQYF. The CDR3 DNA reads TGTGCCAGCAGCTTCCGGGACCGGCAGTACTTC.

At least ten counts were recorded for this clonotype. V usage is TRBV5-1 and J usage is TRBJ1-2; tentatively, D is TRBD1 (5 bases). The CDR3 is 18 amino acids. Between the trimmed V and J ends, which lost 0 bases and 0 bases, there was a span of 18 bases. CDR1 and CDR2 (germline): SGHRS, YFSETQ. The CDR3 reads CASSLDGLPQEPNYGYTF. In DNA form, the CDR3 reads TGCGCCAGCAGCTTGGACGGGTTACCACAGGAGCCTAACTATGGCTACACCTTC.

DNA for the CDR3: TGCGCCAGCAGTTCTTCCCGGACAGGTCTCGGCACAGATACGCAGTATTTT. Its translation is CASSSSRTGLGTDTQYF. The rearrangement uses TRBV5-1 and TRBJ2-3; 7 nucleotides match TRBD1. V shed 5 bases, J shed 1 base, and the junction held 13 bases outside the gene matches. The CDR3 runs to 17 residues. Germline values: CDR1 SGHRS, CDR2 YFSETQ.

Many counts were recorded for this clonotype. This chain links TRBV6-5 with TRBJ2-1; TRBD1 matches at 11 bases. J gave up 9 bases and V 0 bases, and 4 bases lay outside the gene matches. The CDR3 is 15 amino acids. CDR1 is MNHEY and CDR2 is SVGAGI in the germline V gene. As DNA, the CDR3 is TGTGCCAGCAGTTACTCCGGACAGGGGGCGAGTGAGCAGTTCTTC. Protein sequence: CASSYSGQGASEQFF.

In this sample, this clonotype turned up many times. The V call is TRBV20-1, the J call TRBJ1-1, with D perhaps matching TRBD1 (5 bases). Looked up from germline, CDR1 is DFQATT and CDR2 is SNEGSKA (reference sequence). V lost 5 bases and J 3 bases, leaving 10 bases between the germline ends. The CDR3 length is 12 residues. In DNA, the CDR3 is TGCAGTGCTGTGGGGGTGGACACTGAAGCTTTCTTT. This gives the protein CSAVGVDTEAFF.

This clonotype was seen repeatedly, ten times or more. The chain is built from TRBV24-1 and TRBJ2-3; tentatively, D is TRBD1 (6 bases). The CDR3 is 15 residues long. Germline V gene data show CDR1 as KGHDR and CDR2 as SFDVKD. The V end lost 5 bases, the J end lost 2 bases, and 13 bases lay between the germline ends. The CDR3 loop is CATSGLGHNTDTQYF. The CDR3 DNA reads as TGTGCCACCAGTGGCCTGGGACACAACACAGATACGCAGTATTTT.

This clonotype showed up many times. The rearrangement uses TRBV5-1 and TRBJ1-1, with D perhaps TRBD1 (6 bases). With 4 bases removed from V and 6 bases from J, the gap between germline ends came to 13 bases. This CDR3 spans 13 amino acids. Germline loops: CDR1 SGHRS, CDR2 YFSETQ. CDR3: CASSRVEGAEAFF. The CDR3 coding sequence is TGCGCCAGCAGCCGAGTCGAGGGGGCTGAAGCTTTCTTT.

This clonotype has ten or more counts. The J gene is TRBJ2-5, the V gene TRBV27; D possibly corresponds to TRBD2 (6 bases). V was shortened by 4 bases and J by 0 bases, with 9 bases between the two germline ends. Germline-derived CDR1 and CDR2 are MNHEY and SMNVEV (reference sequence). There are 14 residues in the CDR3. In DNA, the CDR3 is TGTGCCAGCAGTTCGGGACTGTACCAAGAGACCCAGTACTTC. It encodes CASSSGLYQETQYF.

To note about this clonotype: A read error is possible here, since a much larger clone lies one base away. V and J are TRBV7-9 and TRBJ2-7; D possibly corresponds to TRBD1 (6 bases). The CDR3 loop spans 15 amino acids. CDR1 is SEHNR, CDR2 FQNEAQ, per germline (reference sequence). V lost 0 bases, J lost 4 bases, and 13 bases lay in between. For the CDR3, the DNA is TGTGCCAGCAGCTTAGCTCAGGGGCAAGGGTACGAGCAGTACTTC. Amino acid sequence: CASSLAQGQGYEQYF.

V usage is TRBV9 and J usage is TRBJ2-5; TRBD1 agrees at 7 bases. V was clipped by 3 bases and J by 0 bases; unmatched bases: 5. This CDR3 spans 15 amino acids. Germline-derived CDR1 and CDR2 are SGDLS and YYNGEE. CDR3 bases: TGTGCCAGCAGCGGCGGACAGGCCGACCAAGAGACCCAGTACTTC. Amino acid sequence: CASSGGQADQETQYF.

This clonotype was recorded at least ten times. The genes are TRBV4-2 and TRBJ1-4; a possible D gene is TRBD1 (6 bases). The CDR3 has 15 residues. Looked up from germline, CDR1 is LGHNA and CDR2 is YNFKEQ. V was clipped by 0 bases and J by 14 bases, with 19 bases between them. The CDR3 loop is CASSQERSFGGGLFF. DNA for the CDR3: TGTGCCAGCAGCCAAGAAAGATCATTCGGAGGGGGGCTGTTTTTT.